The T cell receptor beta chain described here comes from a study of CD8 T cells in Susac syndrome. The study sequenced TCR beta in blood CD8+ and CD4+ T cells. This clonotype was seen only once. V shed 3 bases and J 5 bases; nucleotides not matched to a gene: 0. Germline loops: CDR1 LNHNV, CDR2 YYDKDF (reference sequence). This CDR3 has 12 residues. A quantity of about 0.5 to 1 ug RNA underwent reverse transcription using random hexamers. Across 54 Vbeta and 13 Jbeta, immunoSEQ multiplex PCR amplified TCR beta CDR3. TCRdb fed the immunoSEQ multiplex PCR reads into MiXCR, producing one record per CDR3 protein. The data show about 190,000 distinct CDR3 sequences, with approximately 95% seen just once and about 0.1% held by the top ten.

This chain uses TRBV15 with TRBJ2-5; 7 bases align to TRBD1. The source material was CD4+ T cells from PBMCs. This receptor was identified in a human donor in good health. The CDR3 DNA is TGTGCCACCAGCAGGACAGGGGAGACCCAGTACTTC. As protein: CATSRTGETQYF.